This passage covers 27 T cell receptor beta chains from one sample sequenced in a study of vaccination and CD4 T cells after COVID-19. Cultured CD4+ T cells had their DNA profiled by the Oncomine TCR Beta short-read assay. TCRdb redid the calling of the PCR reads with MiXCR, one entry per CDR3 protein. Of roughly 20,000 distinct CDR3 sequences in the sample, less than 30% are singletons; the top ten hold 17%. Treatment defined: roughly 11-day PBMC culture with coronavirus spike peptide pools or control peptides (ViraFEST assay). These receptors lack a known antigen. Input material: cultured CD4+ T cells from blood. The receptor set was obtained from a human donor with COVID-19.

This clonotype has more than one count but fewer than ten. CDR3: CASSPRDSSEQYF. The CDR3 DNA follows: TGTGCCAGCAGTCCTCGGGACTCTAGCGAGCAGTACTTC. V is TRBV6-1 and J is TRBJ2-7, with D maybe TRBD2 (6 bases). V shed 5 bases and J shed 6 bases, with 14 bases lying between them. This CDR3 has 13 residues. Germline V CDR1 and CDR2: MNHNS, SASEGT.

This clonotype was seen a handful of times. The chain uses TRBV14 and TRBJ1-6; tentative D call: TRBD1 (5 bases). Germline assignment: CDR1 SGHDN and CDR2 FVKESK. CDR3 size: 12 residues. V was shortened by 3 bases and J by 13 bases, with 10 bases between the two germline ends. CDR3 protein: CASSQTVRPLHF. DNA for the CDR3: TGTGCCAGCAGCCAGACAGTTCGGCCCCTCCACTTT. The variable domain in full, completed from reference TRBV14 and TRBJ1-6, reads EAGVTQFPSHSVIEKGQTVTLRCDPISGHDNLYWYRRVMGKEIKFLLHFVKESKQDESGMPNNRFLAERTGGTYSTLKVQPAELEDSGVYFCASSQTVRPLHFGNGTRLTVT.

The rearrangement links TRBV6-1 to TRBJ1-2; TRBD1 matches at 12 bases. The V and J ends lost 5 bases and 7 bases, in that order; junction bases with no gene match: 5. Looked up from germline, CDR1 is MNHNS and CDR2 is SASEGT. The CDR3 sequence is 14 residues long. CDR3 nucleotide sequence: TGTGCCAGCAGTCGGGACAGGGGGCATGGTGGCTACACCTTC. Residues: CASSRDRGHGGYTF.

This chain joins TRBV6-1 and TRBJ1-5; perhaps TRBD1 as D (5 bases). From germline, CDR1 is MNHNS and CDR2 SASEGT. CDR3 length equals 16 residues. V gave up 7 bases and J gave up 10 bases, with 26 bases separating them. The CDR3 reads CASTTGHSSRFTPQHF. The CDR3 nucleotides read TGTGCCAGCACTACAGGACATTCGAGCCGGTTTACACCCCAGCATTTT.

This chain links TRBV7-9 with TRBJ2-1; TRBD1 agrees at 9 bases. CDR1 is SEHNR and CDR2 is FQNEAQ in the germline V gene (reference sequence). CDR3 length: 15 residues. V was pared by 2 bases and J by 3 bases, with 2 bases of the junction left unmatched. Here the CDR3 reads CASSLMGQGYNEQFF. The CDR3 DNA reads TGTGCCAGCAGCTTAATGGGACAGGGCTACAATGAGCAGTTCTTC.

This clonotype was seen more than once but under ten times. The chain combines TRBV7-2 with TRBJ2-5, with a weak D call TRBD1 (5 bases). The CDR3 totals 15 residues. Trimming removed 1 base at V and 5 bases at J, with 14 bases between. Germline V gene sequence: CDR1 SGHTA, CDR2 FQGNSA. The CDR3 nucleotides are TGTGCCAGCAGCTTAGGGGTTTTGGGGCAGGAGACCCAGTACTTC. Protein: CASSLGVLGQETQYF. The variable domain in full, completed from reference TRBV7-2 and TRBJ2-5, reads GAGVSQSPSNKVTEKGKDVELRCDPISGHTALYWYRQSLGQGLEFLIYFQGNSAPDKSGLPSDRFSAERTGGSVSTLTIQRTQQEDSAVYLCASSLGVLGQETQYFGPGTRLLVL.

The table lists this clonotype with a few counts. J is TRBJ1-2 and V is TRBV10-1; tentatively, D is TRBD1 (5 bases). Per the germline V gene, CDR1 is WNHNN and CDR2 is SYGVQD (reference sequence). Trimming cost V 0 bases and J 4 bases, with 12 bases left between them. This CDR3 region has 15 residues. CDR3 sequence: CASSESGEVSYGYTF. The CDR3 nucleotides are TGCGCCAGCAGTGAGTCGGGGGAAGTAAGCTATGGCTACACCTTC.

The chain joins TRBV6-1 to TRBJ2-7; TRBD1 matches at 8 bases. CDR1 and CDR2 (germline): MNHNS, SASEGT. V was clipped by 5 bases and J by 3 bases; unmatched bases: 9. CDR3 length: 15 residues. As DNA, the CDR3 is TGTGCCAGCAGTAAACACGGACAGGGCAGCTACGAGCAGTACTTC. It specifies CASSKHGQGSYEQYF.

This rearrangement joins TRBV4-2 to TRBJ1-4; tentatively, D is TRBD1 (5 bases). Germline loops: CDR1 LGHNA, CDR2 YNFKEQ. The V and J ends lost 1 base and 5 bases respectively, with 11 bases between them. The CDR3 length is 15 residues. This CDR3 reads CASSQAGPQNEKLFF. The CDR3 DNA reads as TGTGCCAGCAGCCAAGCGGGACCTCAAAATGAAAAACTGTTTTTT.

On this clonotype: A read error is likely, as this CDR3 ends without the conserved phenylalanine or tryptophan. The chain uses TRBV5-1 and TRBJ2-7, with 10 nucleotides matching TRBD1. V trimming: 4 bases; J trimming: 7 bases; junction bases outside the gene matches: 8. The CDR3 is 14 amino acids. The germline CDR1 and CDR2 sequences are SGHRS and YFSETQ. The CDR3: CASSQRQGAGEQYY. The CDR3, as DNA: TGCGCCAGCAGCCAAAGACAGGGGGCGGGGGAGCAGTACTAC.

The genes are TRBV6-2 or TRBV6-3 and TRBJ1-5, with D unclear. Per the germline V gene, CDR1 is MNHEY and CDR2 is SVGEGT. This CDR3 contains 15 residues. V was trimmed by 2 bases and J by 3 bases, leaving 11 bases between them. The CDR3 region is CASSYLRGSNQPQHF. The CDR3 DNA follows: TGTGCCAGCAGTTACCTCCGAGGGTCCAATCAGCCCCAGCATTTT.

In its sample, this clonotype was seen a few times. The V gene is TRBV7-2, the J gene TRBJ1-2; 9 bases fit TRBD1. V lost 1 base, J lost 5 bases, and 5 bases stayed unmatched. Germline loops: CDR1 SGHTA, CDR2 FQGNSA. This CDR3 has 15 amino acids. CDR3 in amino acids: CASSLEGTGIYGYTF. DNA of the CDR3: TGTGCCAGCAGCTTAGAAGGGACAGGGATTTATGGCTACACCTTC.

This clonotype has more than one count but fewer than ten. The chain's CDR3 is CASSFVQGGNQPQHF. The CDR3 nucleotides read TGTGCCAGCAGTTTCGTACAGGGGGGAAATCAGCCCCAGCATTTT. The chain links TRBV12-3 or TRBV12-4 to TRBJ1-5; 8 bases match TRBD1. J gave up 4 bases and V 3 bases, and 5 bases lay outside the gene matches. The CDR3 spans 15 residues.

The table lists this clonotype with a few counts. The genes are TRBV27 and TRBJ1-5; 7 bases agree with TRBD1. This CDR3 is built from 15 residues. V lost 6 bases, J lost 6 bases, and 11 bases stayed unmatched. Per the germline V gene, CDR1 is MNHEY and CDR2 is SMNVEV (reference sequence). Here the CDR3 reads CASRRDSAKGQPQHF. For the CDR3, the DNA is TGTGCCAGCAGACGGGACAGTGCGAAAGGTCAGCCCCAGCATTTT.

The chain has TRBV5-5 and TRBJ2-5, with D hard to call. Germline CDR1 and CDR2: SGHKS and YYEKEE (reference sequence). The CDR3 contains 14 residues. V lost 0 bases, J lost 2 bases, and 8 bases lay in between. The DNA of the CDR3 is TGTGCCAGCAGCTTGGATAGCTGGCAAGAGACCCAGTACTTC. Its translation is CASSLDSWQETQYF.

The genes are TRBV12-3 or TRBV12-4 and TRBJ2-4; TRBD2 might be the D (5 bases). Trimming removed 2 bases from V and 0 bases from J, with 14 bases in between. This CDR3 contains 17 residues. CDR3 sequence (DNA): TGTGCCAGCAGTTTATCGTCCGAGGGCCTAGCCAAAAACATTCAGTACTTC. This gives the protein CASSLSSEGLAKNIQYF.

This clonotype was observed a few times. The rearrangement uses TRBV7-2 and TRBJ2-7, with D uncertain. The CDR3 spans 12 residues. Trimming cost V 5 bases and J 0 bases, with 5 bases left between them. Germline-derived CDR1 and CDR2 are SGHTA and FQGNSA. The CDR3 is CASSASSYEQYF. The CDR3 DNA sequence: TGTGCCAGCAGCGCCTCCTCCTACGAGCAGTACTTC.

The chain recombines TRBV20-1 with TRBJ2-7; weak D call: TRBD1 (6 bases). V lost 1 base to trimming and J lost 6 bases, with 16 bases between them. Germline values: CDR1 DFQATT, CDR2 SNEGSKA (reference sequence). This CDR3 is built from 14 residues. CDR3 sequence: CSARAGQPGAEQYF. CDR3 nucleotide sequence: TGCAGTGCTAGAGCGGGGCAACCAGGGGCCGAGCAGTACTTC.

This clonotype was seen more than once but under ten times. This sequence joins TRBV19 and TRBJ2-5, with D perhaps being TRBD1 or TRBD2 (6 bases each). CDR1 is LNHDA and CDR2 is SQIVND in the germline V gene (reference sequence). The germline V and J ends were trimmed by 6 bases and 7 bases, with 24 bases remaining between them. The CDR3 covers 16 residues. CDR3 protein: CASSTVLGAGGATQYF. CDR3 DNA: TGTGCCAGTAGCACCGTCCTGGGGGCCGGGGGAGCGACCCAGTACTTC. Drawing the rest from reference TRBV19 and TRBJ2-5, the complete variable domain is DGGITQSPKYLFRKEGQNVTLSCEQNLNHDAMYWYRQDPGQGLRLIYYSQIVNDFQKGDIAEGYSVSREKKESFPLTVTSAQKNPTAFYLCASSTVLGAGGATQYFGPGTRLLVL.

The V gene is TRBV7-2, the J gene TRBJ2-5; D is perhaps TRBD2 (6 bases). The germline V and J ends were trimmed by 8 bases and 1 base, with 11 bases remaining between them. The CDR3 runs to 13 residues. Germline V gives CDR1 SGHTA, CDR2 FQGNSA. CDR3 protein: CASLRDFQETQYF. The CDR3 DNA sequence: TGTGCCAGCTTGAGGGACTTCCAAGAGACCCAGTACTTC. The variable domain in full, completed from reference TRBV7-2 and TRBJ2-5, reads GAGVSQSPSNKVTEKGKDVELRCDPISGHTALYWYRQSLGQGLEFLIYFQGNSAPDKSGLPSDRFSAERTGGSVSTLTIQRTQQEDSAVYLCASLRDFQETQYFGPGTRLLVL.

The chain links TRBV10-2 to TRBJ1-5; D may be TRBD1 (6 bases). Germline V lookup: CDR1 WSHSY, CDR2 SAAADI. Trimming cost V 4 bases and J 7 bases, with 14 bases left between them. CDR3 size: 14 residues. As DNA, the CDR3 is TGCGCCAGCAGTGGGGCGGGGGGCTCACAGCCCCAGCATTTT. This gives the protein CASSGAGGSQPQHF.

This rearrangement joins TRBV20-1 to TRBJ2-7; 8 positions agree with TRBD2. This CDR3 has 14 residues. Germline assignment: CDR1 DFQATT and CDR2 SNEGSKA (reference sequence). Trimming at V came to 1 base and at J to 2 bases, leaving 4 bases not matched to a gene. CDR3 nucleotides: TGCAGTGCTAGAGTAGCGGGGCGCACCTACGAGCAGTACTTC. Translating gives CSARVAGRTYEQYF.

The chain carries TRBV28 and TRBJ1-6; a possible D gene is TRBD1 (5 bases). Looked up from germline, CDR1 is MDHEN and CDR2 is SYDVKM. This CDR3 is 15 amino acids long. V lost 6 bases and J 8 bases, leaving 17 bases between the germline ends. The CDR3 nucleotides read TGTGCCAGCAGCTCCCCCGTCTTGGGGCATTCACCCCTCCACTTT. Translating it yields CASSSPVLGHSPLHF.

This clonotype was detected only a few times. This chain connects TRBV6-1 to TRBJ2-7; perhaps TRBD2 as D (7 bases). The CDR3 is 16 amino acids. Germline assignment: CDR1 MNHNS and CDR2 SASEGT. V lost 6 bases and J lost 3, with 21 bases in between. CDR3 loop: CASSPSSAGADYEQYF. The CDR3, as DNA: TGTGCCAGCAGCCCGAGCTCCGCGGGGGCGGACTACGAGCAGTACTTC.

This clonotype has only a few counts. The chain couples TRBV7-2 to TRBJ2-5; 14 bases are a match to TRBD2. CDR3 size: 17 residues. The germline V gene encodes CDR1 SGHTA and CDR2 FQGNSA. The junction had 6 bases not matched to a gene; V was cut back by 4 bases and J by 2 bases. The CDR3 DNA follows: TGTGCCAGCAGCTGGCGGACTAGCGGGGGGTCTCAAGAGACCCAGTACTTC. Amino acids: CASSWRTSGGSQETQYF. The entire variable domain, with the rest obtained from reference TRBV7-2 and TRBJ2-5, is as follows: GAGVSQSPSNKVTEKGKDVELRCDPISGHTALYWYRQSLGQGLEFLIYFQGNSAPDKSGLPSDRFSAERTGGSVSTLTIQRTQQEDSAVYLCASSWRTSGGSQETQYFGPGTRLLVL.

This clonotype was observed a handful of times. The chain carries TRBV7-8 and TRBJ2-7, with TRBD2 matching over 13 bases. Per germline, CDR1 SGHVS and CDR2 FQNEAQ. Trimming cost V 0 bases and J 1 base; bases outside gene matches: 6. The CDR3 covers 18 residues. The CDR3 nucleotides are TGTGCCAGCAGCTTAGCCCTGACTAGCGGGGGGATATCCTACGAGCAGTACTTC. Protein sequence: CASSLALTSGGISYEQYF.

The table lists this clonotype with a few counts. V usage is TRBV27 and J usage is TRBJ2-5; TRBD1 matches at 7 bases. The V gene's germline CDR1 is MNHEY and CDR2 SMNVEV (reference sequence). Trimming at V came to 0 bases and at J to 4 bases, leaving 2 bases not matched to a gene. The CDR3 loop spans 14 amino acids. CDR3 region: CASSLSNRGETQYF. DNA for the CDR3: TGTGCCAGCAGTTTATCGAACAGGGGAGAGACCCAGTACTTC.